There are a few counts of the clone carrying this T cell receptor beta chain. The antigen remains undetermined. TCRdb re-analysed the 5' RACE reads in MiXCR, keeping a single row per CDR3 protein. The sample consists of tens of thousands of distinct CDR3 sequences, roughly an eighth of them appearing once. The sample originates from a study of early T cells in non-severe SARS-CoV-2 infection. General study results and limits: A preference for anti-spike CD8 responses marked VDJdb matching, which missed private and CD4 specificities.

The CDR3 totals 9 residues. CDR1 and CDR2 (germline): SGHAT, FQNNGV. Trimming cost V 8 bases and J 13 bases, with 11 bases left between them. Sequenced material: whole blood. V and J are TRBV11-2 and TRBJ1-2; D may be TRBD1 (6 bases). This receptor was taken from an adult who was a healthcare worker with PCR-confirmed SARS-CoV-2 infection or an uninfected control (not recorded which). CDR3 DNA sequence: TGTGCCAGCCCGGGGGCGGGCACCTTC. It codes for CASPGAGTF.